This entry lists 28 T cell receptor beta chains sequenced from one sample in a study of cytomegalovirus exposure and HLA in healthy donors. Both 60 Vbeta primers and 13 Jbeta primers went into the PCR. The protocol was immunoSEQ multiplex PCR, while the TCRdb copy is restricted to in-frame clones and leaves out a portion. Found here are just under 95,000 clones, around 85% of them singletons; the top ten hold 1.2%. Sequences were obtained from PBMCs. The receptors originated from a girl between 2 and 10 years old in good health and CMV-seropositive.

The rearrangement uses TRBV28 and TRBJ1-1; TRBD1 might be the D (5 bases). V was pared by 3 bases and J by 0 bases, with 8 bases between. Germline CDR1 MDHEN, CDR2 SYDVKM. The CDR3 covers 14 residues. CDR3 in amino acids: CASSFGGVNTEAFF. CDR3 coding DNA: TGTGCCAGCAGTTTCGGGGGAGTGAACACTGAAGCTTTCTTT.

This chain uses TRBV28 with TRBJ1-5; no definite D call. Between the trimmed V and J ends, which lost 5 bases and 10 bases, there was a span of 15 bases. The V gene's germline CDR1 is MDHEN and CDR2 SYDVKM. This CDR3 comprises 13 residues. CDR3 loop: CASSPLSEKPQHF. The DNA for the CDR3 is TGTGCCAGCAGTCCCTTGTCTGAGAAACCCCAGCATTTT. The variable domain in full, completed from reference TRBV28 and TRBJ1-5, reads DVKVTQSSRYLVKRTGEKVFLECVQDMDHENMFWYRQDPGLGLRLIYFSYDVKMKEKGDIPEGYSVSREKKERFSLILESASTNQTSMYLCASSPLSEKPQHFGDGTRLSIL.

The CDR3 is CASSRDFYEQYF. CDR3 DNA sequence: TGTGCCAGCAGCCGGGACTTCTACGAGCAGTACTTC. V usage is TRBV9 and J usage is TRBJ2-7, with D possibly matching TRBD2 (6 bases). This CDR3 region has 12 residues. The V end was cut by 4 bases, the J end by 3 bases, with 8 bases between. Germline lookup yields CDR1 SGDLS and CDR2 YYNGEE. Looking up the rest from reference TRBV9 and TRBJ2-7 gives the full variable domain: DSGVTQTPKHLITATGQRVTLRCSPRSGDLSVYWYQQSLDQGLQFLIQYYNGEERAKGNILERFSAQQFPDLHSELNLSSLELGDSALYFCASSRDFYEQYFGPGTRLTVT.

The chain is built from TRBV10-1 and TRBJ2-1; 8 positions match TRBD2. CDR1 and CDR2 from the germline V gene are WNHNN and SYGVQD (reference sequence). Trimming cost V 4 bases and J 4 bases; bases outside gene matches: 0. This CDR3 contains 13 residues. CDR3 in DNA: TGCGCCAGCAGTGTAGCGGGATACAATGAGCAGTTCTTC. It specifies CASSVAGYNEQFF.

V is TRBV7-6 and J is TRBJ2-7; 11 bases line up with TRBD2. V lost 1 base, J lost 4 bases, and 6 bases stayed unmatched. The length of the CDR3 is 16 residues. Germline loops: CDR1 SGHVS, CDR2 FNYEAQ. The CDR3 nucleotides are TGTGCCAGCAGCTTAGAGCTAGCGGGGGGAGTTTACGAGCAGTACTTC. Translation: CASSLELAGGVYEQYF.

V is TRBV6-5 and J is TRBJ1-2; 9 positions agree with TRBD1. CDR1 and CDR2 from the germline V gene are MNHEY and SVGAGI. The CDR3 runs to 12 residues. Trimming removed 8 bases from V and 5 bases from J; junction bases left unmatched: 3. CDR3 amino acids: CASRDRVYGYTF. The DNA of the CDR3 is TGTGCCAGCCGGGACAGGGTGTATGGCTACACCTTC.

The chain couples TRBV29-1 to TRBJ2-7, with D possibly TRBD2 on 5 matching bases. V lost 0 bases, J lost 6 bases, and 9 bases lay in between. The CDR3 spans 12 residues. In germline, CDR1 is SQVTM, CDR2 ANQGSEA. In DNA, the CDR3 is TGCAGCGTTGAAGATAGAGGGCCCGAGCAGTACTTC. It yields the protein CSVEDRGPEQYF.

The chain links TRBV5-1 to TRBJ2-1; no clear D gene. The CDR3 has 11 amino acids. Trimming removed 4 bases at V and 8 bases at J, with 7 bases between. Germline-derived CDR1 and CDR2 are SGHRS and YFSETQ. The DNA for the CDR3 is TGCGCCAGCAGCCAGCGCGATGAGCAGTTCTTC. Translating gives CASSQRDEQFF.

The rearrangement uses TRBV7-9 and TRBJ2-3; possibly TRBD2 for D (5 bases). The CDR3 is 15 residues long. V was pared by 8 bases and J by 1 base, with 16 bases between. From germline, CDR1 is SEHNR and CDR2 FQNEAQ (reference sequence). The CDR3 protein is CASRGGSGRTDTQYF. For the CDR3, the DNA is TGTGCCAGCCGGGGTGGAAGCGGCCGCACAGATACGCAGTATTTT.

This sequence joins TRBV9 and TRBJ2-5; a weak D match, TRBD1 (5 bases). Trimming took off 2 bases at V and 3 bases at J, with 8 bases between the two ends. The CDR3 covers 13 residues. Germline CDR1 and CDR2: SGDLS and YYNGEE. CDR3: CASSVQGKETQYF. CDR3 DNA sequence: TGTGCCAGCAGCGTCCAGGGTAAAGAGACCCAGTACTTC.

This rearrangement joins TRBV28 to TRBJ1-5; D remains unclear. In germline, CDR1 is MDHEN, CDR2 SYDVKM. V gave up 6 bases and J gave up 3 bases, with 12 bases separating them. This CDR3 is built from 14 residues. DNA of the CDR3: TGTGCCAGCAGAACCCAACGGGACAATCAGCCCCAGCATTTT. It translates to CASRTQRDNQPQHF.

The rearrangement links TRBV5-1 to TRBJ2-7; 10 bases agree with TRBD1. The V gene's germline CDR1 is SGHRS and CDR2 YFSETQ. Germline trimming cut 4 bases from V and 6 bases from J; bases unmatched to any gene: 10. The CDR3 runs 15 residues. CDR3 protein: CASSLGQGRLIEQYF. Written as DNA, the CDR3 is TGCGCCAGCAGCCTGGGACAGGGGCGGTTAATCGAGCAGTACTTC.

The CDR3 nucleotides read TGCAGCGTTGTGGTACAGGGGAACACTGAAGCTTTCTTT. Translating gives CSVVVQGNTEAFF. The chain is built from TRBV29-1 and TRBJ1-1; TRBD1 is a possible D gene (6 bases). The CDR3 consists of 13 residues. In germline, CDR1 is SQVTM, CDR2 ANQGSEA. V was clipped by 4 bases and J by 1 base, with 10 bases between them.

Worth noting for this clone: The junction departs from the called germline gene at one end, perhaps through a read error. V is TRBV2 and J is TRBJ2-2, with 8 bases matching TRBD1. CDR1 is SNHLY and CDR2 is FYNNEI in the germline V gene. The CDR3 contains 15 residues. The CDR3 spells CASTEQGANTGELFF. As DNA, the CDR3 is TGTGCCAGCACTGAACAGGGGGCGAACACCGGGGAGCTGTTTTTT.

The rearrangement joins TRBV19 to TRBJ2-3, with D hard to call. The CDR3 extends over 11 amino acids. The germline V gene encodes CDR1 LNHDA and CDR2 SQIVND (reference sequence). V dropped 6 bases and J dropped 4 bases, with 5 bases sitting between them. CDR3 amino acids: CASRESDTQYF. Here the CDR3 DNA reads TGTGCCAGTAGGGAGTCAGATACGCAGTATTTT.

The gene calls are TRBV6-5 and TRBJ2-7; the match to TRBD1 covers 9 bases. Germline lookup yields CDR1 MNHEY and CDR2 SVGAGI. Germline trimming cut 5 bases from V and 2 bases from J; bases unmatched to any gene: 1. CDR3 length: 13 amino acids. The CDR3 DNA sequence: TGTGCCAGCAGTGACAGGGGGGCCTACGAGCAGTACTTC. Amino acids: CASSDRGAYEQYF.

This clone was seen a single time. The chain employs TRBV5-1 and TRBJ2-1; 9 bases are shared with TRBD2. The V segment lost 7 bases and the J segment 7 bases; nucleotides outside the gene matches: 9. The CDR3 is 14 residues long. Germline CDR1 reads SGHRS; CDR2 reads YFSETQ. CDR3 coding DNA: TGCGCCAGCTATTTTAGCGGGAGTTCAAATGAGCAGTTCTTC. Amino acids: CASYFSGSSNEQFF.

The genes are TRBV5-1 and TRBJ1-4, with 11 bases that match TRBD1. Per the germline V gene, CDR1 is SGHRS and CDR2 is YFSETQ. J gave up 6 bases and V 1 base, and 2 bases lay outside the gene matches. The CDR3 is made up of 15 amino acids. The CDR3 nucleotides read TGCGCCAGCAGCTTGAAGGACAGGGGGCATGAAAAACTGTTTTTT. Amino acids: CASSLKDRGHEKLFF.

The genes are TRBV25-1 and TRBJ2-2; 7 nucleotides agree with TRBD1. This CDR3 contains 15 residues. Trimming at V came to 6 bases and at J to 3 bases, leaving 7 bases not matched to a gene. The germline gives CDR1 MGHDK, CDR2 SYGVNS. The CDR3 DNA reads TGTGCCAGCAGGACCGGGACAGCTCACACCGGGGAGCTGTTTTTT. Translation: CASRTGTAHTGELFF.

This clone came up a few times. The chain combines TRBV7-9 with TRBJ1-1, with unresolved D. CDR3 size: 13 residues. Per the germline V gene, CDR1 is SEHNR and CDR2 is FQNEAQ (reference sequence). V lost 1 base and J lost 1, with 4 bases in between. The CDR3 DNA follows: TGTGCCAGCAGCTTAGACAGGAACACTGAAGCTTTCTTT. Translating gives CASSLDRNTEAFF.

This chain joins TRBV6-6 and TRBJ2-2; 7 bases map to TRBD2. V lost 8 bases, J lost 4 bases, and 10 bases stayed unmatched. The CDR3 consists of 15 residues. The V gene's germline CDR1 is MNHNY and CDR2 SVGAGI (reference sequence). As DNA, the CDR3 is TGTGCCAGCGGGGGGGGAACTGATGGCACCGGGGAGCTGTTTTTT. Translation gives CASGGGTDGTGELFF.

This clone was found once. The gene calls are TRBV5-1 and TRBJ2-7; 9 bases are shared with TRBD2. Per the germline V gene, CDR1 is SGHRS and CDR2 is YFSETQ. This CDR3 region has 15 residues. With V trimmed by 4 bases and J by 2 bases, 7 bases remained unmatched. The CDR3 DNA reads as TGCGCCAGCAGCGAAGATAGCGGGAGCACCTACGAGCAGTACTTC. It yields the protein CASSEDSGSTYEQYF. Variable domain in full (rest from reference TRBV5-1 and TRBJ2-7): KAGVTQTPRYLIKTRGQQVTLSCSPISGHRSVSWYQQTPGQGLQFLFEYFSETQRNKGNFPGRFSGRQFSNSRSEMNVSTLELGDSALYLCASSEDSGSTYEQYFGPGTRLTVT.

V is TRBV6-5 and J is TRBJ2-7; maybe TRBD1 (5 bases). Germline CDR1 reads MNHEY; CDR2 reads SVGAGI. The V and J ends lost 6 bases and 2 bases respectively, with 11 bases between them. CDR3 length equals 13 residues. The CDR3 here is CASRMGPTYEQYF. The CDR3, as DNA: TGTGCCAGCAGGATGGGGCCTACCTACGAGCAGTACTTC.

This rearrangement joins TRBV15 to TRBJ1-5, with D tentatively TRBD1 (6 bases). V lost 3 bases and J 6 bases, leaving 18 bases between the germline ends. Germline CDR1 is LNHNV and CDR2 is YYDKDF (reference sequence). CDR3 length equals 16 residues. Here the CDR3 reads CATSSGGPGPAQPQHF. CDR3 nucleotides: TGTGCCACCAGCAGCGGGGGGCCAGGGCCTGCTCAGCCCCAGCATTTT.

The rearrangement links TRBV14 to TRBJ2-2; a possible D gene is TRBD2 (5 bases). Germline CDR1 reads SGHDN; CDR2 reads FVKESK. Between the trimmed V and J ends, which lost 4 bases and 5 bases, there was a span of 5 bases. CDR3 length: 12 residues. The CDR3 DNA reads TGTGCCAGCAGCCTAGCGACCGGGGAGCTGTTTTTT. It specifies CASSLATGELFF. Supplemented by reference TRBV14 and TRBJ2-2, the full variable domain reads EAGVTQFPSHSVIEKGQTVTLRCDPISGHDNLYWYRRVMGKEIKFLLHFVKESKQDESGMPNNRFLAERTGGTYSTLKVQPAELEDSGVYFCASSLATGELFFGEGSRLTVL.

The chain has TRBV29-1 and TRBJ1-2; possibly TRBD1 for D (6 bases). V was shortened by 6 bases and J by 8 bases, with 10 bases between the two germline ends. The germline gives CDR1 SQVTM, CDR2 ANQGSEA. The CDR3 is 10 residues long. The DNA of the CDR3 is TGCAGCGTACAGGGTACCGGCTACACCTTC. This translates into CSVQGTGYTF.

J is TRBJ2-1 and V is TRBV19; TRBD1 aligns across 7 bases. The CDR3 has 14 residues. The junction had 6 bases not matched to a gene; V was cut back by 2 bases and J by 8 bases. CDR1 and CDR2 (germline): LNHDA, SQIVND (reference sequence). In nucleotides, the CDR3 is TGTGCCAGTAGTATAATCGAGGGGGCCTATGAGCAGTTCTTC. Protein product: CASSIIEGAYEQFF.

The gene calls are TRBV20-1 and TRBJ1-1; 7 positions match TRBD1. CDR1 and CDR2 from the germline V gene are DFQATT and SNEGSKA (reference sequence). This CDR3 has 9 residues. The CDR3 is CLSGGEAFF. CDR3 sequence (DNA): TGCCTCTCAGGGGGTGAAGCTTTCTTT.